The rows below give T cell receptor beta chains drawn from one sample of a study of shared clonotypes between healthy human individuals. Generated by immunoSEQ multiplex PCR, the TCRdb table keeps only in-frame clones and is missing some. The sample consists of about 2 million clones, approximately 95% of them appearing once. Sequenced input: naive CD4+ T cells sorted from blood. The receptors stem from a man aged 18-30 years in good health. Each CDR3 is given with its conserved first and last residue. Fields, in order: J gene, V gene, clone size, D gene, CDR3 DNA, CDR3 protein. The D gene is left open where the match is weak. Size is stated for part of the rows, as once, few or many counts, or as a class when the clone is expanded.

>TRBJ2-7|TRBV10-3|-|-
TGTGCCATCACCCCTGAGGACAGTCCCCACGAGCAGTACTTC
CAITPEDSPHEQYF
>TRBJ2-7|TRBV7-8|-|TRBD1
TGTGCCAGCAGCGCCCGACCCGGGACAGGCCAGTACGAGCAGTACTTC
CASSARPGTGQYEQYF
>TRBJ1-1|TRBV10-3|-|-
TGTGCCATCGGTACCCGGGGGGGAAACACTGAAGCTTTCTTT
CAIGTRGGNTEAFF
>TRBJ2-5|TRBV6-6|-|TRBD2
TGTGCCAGCAGTTACTGGCCAGCGGGGGCTCAAGAGACCCAGTACTTC
CASSYWPAGAQETQYF
>TRBJ2-7|TRBV18|-|-
TGTGCCAGCTCACCACTGTTAGGTTCGGACGAGCAGTACTTC
CASSPLLGSDEQYF
>TRBJ1-4|TRBV28|-|-
TGTGCCAGCAGTTTCTTTGGGTTGGGTGAAAAACTGTTTTTT
CASSFFGLGEKLFF
>TRBJ2-7|TRBV7-7|-|TRBD1
TGTGCTAGCAGCCCCAGACAGGGTGGCGAGCAGTACTTC
CASSPRQGGEQYF
>TRBJ1-1|TRBV5-1|-|-
TGCGCCAGCAGCTTGGGAGTGGTCGACACTGAAGCTTTCTTT
CASSLGVVDTEAFF
>TRBJ2-1|TRBV2|once|-
TGTGCCAGCAGTGGACGCCTAGTAAGGAATGAGCAGTTCTTC
CASSGRLVRNEQFF
>TRBJ2-3|TRBV10-3|-|-
TGTGCCATCAGTGAGGCTACTAGCACAGATACGCAGTATTTT
CAISEATSTDTQYF
>TRBJ2-7|TRBV19|once|TRBD1
TGTGCCAGTAGGAGGGGGCCCTCCTACGAGCAGTACTTC
CASRRGPSYEQYF
>TRBJ2-3|TRBV10-1|-|-
TGCGCCAGCAGCCGACAGAGCACAGATACGCAGTATTTT
CASSRQSTDTQYF
>TRBJ1-2|TRBV6-5|-|TRBD1
TGTGCCAGCAGCCCCAACAGGGGTACTAACTATGGCTACACCTTC
CASSPNRGTNYGYTF
>TRBJ1-3|TRBV5-1|-|TRBD1
TGCGCCAGCAGCCCGGACAGGTCCAGCTCTGGAAACACCATATATTTT
CASSPDRSSSGNTIYF
>TRBJ2-6|TRBV10-3|-|-
TGTGCCATCAGTGAGTCAAACGGACTGCGCTCTGGGGCCAACGTCCTGACTTTC
CAISESNGLRSGANVLTF
>TRBJ1-2|TRBV28|-|-
TGTGCCAGCAGACGACAGTACCTCGGGTATGGCTACACCTTC
CASRRQYLGYGYTF
>TRBJ2-7|TRBV5-1|-|-
TGCGCCAGCAGCTTGGGTCTGGGCTACGAGCAGTACTTC
CASSLGLGYEQYF
>TRBJ2-5|TRBV5-1|-|TRBD2
TGCGCCAGCACTCGCGAGCGGGGGGAAACCCAGTACTTC
CASTRERGETQYF
>TRBJ2-2|TRBV15|-|-
TGTGCCACCAGCAGAGATCAGGAGGGAGTGGTCACCGGGGAGCTGTTTTTT
CATSRDQEGVVTGELFF
>TRBJ2-1|TRBV10-1|-|TRBD1
TGCGCCAGCAGTGAGTCCGGGACAGGGTACAATGAGCAGTTCTTC
CASSESGTGYNEQFF
>TRBJ2-7|TRBV21-1|-|-
TGTGCCAGCAGCAAGAGCGGGGGAACTACCTACGAGCAGTACTTC
CASSKSGGTTYEQYF
>TRBJ1-1|TRBV9|-|-
TGTGCCAGCAGCCAAGGGGGGCCAACTGAAGCTTTCTTT
CASSQGGPTEAFF
>TRBJ2-7|TRBV29-1|once|TRBD1
TGCAGCGTCCGGAGGGGCCGGGACAGGGTTTACGAGCAGTACTTC
CSVRRGRDRVYEQYF
>TRBJ2-7|TRBV30|-|TRBD1
TGTGCCTGGAGCGCCGGGACAGGCACCTACGAGCAGTACTTC
CAWSAGTGTYEQYF